This T cell receptor (beta chain) was sequenced in a study of blood T cell repertoires in COVID-19. The trim removed 1 base at V and 0 bases at J, leaving 1 base unmatched. CDR3 length: 15 amino acids. Germline CDR1 and CDR2: KGHSH and LQKENI. TCRdb's copy holds only in-frame clones and misses some; the assay was immunoSEQ multiplex PCR. Of 200,000 to 300,000 clones listed, around 90% are singletons. Sequencing was performed on peripheral blood. This chain uses TRBV18 with TRBJ1-1; TRBD1 matches 8 bases. This receptor was identified in a man aged 25 to 40 with COVID-19, enrolled during active disease. CDR3 nucleotide sequence: TGTGCCAGCTCACCACAGACAGGGGTGAACACTGAAGCTTTCTTT. Translation: CASSPQTGVNTEAFF.